The following is a T cell receptor beta chain sequence with its context. The data belong to a study of OX40 agonist ivuxolimab in advanced cancers. Study-level information: Allowance was made for prior anti-PD-1, anti-PD-L1 or anti-CTLA-4 therapy, and about 37% had some.

This CDR3 is built from 13 residues. Germline V gene data show CDR1 as MNHNS and CDR2 as SASEGT. V was pared by 3 bases and J by 8 bases, with 11 bases between. Profiled with immunoSEQ multiplex PCR; TCRdb holds only in-frame clones, not every one. Of 75,000 to 100,000 clones listed, 92% are singletons. At cycle 4 day 1, cycle 7 day 1, and baseline, blood was sampled. The V and J genes are TRBV6-1 and TRBJ2-1; D call uncertain. The starting material was CD4+ or CD8+ T cells sorted from blood, obtained in a trial of the OX40 agonist ivuxolimab. This TCR was recovered from an adult with an advanced solid tumor such as melanoma, head and neck, liver or kidney cancer. DNA for the CDR3: TGTGCCAGCAGTGATTACCGCGGCGATGAGCAGTTCTTC. Its translation: CASSDYRGDEQFF.